This T cell receptor (beta chain) was identified during a study of CD8 T cells in ankylosing spondylitis. Notes on the study in general: Disease-linked clones reportedly showed significant enrichment in matched ankylosing spondylitis synovial fluid. Eight highly homologous variants formed a TCR beta motif that appeared characteristic of ankylosing spondylitis blood. Relatively rare in peripheral blood, disease-linked clones were also CD8+. Some motif variants had been reported before (in reactive arthritis synovial fluid and blood).

Germline assignment: CDR1 DFQATT and CDR2 SNEGSKA (reference sequence). Trimming at V came to 0 bases and at J to 2 bases, leaving 7 bases not matched to a gene. The CDR3 has 15 residues. Comment on this clonotype: Its target is not known.

By quantitative 5'-RACE with molecular barcodes, the TCR beta libraries were made. TCRdb itself ran the 5' RACE reads through MiXCR, one entry per CDR3 protein. The sample consists of around 140,000 distinct CDR3 sequences, roughly 15% of them appearing once. Sequencing was performed on blood, either unsorted or a sorted T cell fraction (not recorded which). The receptor was derived from a male donor with ankylosing spondylitis. The chain carries TRBV20-1 and TRBJ2-7, with TRBD1 matching 7 bases. CDR3 in amino acids: CSARDMTGKAYEQYF. The CDR3 DNA sequence: TGCAGTGCTAGAGACATGACAGGGAAGGCCTACGAGCAGTACTTC.